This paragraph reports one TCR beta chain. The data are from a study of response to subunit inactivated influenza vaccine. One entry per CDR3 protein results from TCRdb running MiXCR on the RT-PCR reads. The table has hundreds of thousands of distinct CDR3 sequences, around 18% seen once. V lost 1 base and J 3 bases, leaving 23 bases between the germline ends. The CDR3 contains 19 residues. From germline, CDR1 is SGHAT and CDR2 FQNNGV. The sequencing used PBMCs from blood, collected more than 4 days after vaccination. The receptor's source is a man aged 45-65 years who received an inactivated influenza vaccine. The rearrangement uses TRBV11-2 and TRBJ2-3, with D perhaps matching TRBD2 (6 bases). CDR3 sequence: CASSLGRLGGRGKTDTQYF. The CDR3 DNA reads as TGTGCCAGCAGCTTAGGACGATTAGGTGGTCGGGGGAAGACAGATACGCAGTATTTT.